The table lists the clone carrying this T cell receptor (beta chain) with a few counts. Its target is unknown. Assay used: immunoSEQ multiplex PCR; TCRdb lists only in-frame clones, some missing. The sample contains 400,000 to 600,000 clones, roughly 95% of which appear only once. The sample originates from a study of shared clonotypes between healthy human individuals. Study-level findings and limits: Rarefaction revealed incomplete sorted-subset sequencing despite large depth.

The sequence came from a woman in her 30s in good health. The source material was naive CD4+ T cells sorted from blood. The subset denotes: CD45RA+ positively selected.

This CDR3 is CASSYFGRTEAFF. The CDR3 DNA follows: TGTGCCAGCAGTTACTTCGGTCGCACTGAAGCTTTCTTT. The chain is built from TRBV6-5 and TRBJ1-1, with no clear D. The germline V gene has CDR1 MNHEY and CDR2 SVGAGI. The CDR3 runs to 13 residues. V shed 1 base and J shed 4 bases, with 7 bases lying between them.